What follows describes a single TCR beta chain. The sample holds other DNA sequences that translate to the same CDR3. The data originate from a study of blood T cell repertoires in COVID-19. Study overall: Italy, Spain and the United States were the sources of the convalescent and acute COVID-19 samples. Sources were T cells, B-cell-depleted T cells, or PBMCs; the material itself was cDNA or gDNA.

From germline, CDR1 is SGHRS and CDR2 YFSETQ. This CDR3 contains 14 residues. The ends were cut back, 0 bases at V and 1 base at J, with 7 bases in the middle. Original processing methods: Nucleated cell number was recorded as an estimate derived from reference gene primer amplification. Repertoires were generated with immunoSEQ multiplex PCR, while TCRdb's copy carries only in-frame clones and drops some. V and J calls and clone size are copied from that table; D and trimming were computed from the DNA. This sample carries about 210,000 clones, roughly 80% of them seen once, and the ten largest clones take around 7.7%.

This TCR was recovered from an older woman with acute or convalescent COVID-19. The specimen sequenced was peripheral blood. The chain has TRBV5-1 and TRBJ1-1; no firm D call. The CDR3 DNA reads TGCGCCAGCAGCTTGGGGGAGGGGAACACTGAAGCTTTCTTT. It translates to CASSLGEGNTEAFF.